This TCR beta chain was observed in a study of blood T cell repertoires in COVID-19. Study at large: There were acute and convalescent COVID-19 samples, and they came from the United States, Italy and Spain. PBMCs, B-cell-depleted T cells, or T cells provided the cDNA or gDNA that made up the material.

Per the authors' pipeline: Amplification with reference gene primers provided the estimates of nucleated cell counts. Sequencing used immunoSEQ multiplex PCR; TCRdb keeps in-frame clones, though not all of them. Clone size and V and J calls were adopted from that table, with D and trimming inferred from the DNA. The data contain about 94,000 clones, around 81% of them singletons. CDR1 and CDR2 (germline): SGHTA, FQGTGA. V was trimmed by 5 bases and J by 7 bases, leaving 15 bases between them. The CDR3 totals 14 residues. Sample: peripheral blood. This chain joins TRBV7-3 and TRBJ2-1; tentatively, D is TRBD2 (6 bases). The TCR sequence derives from a man between 60 and 75 years old with acute or convalescent COVID-19. CDR3 residues: CASSPPGTVNEQFF. The CDR3 DNA reads TGTGCCAGCAGCCCTCCCGGGACTGTGAATGAGCAGTTCTTC.